This TCR beta chain originates from a study of blood T cell repertoires in COVID-19 (TCRdb year 2020). Turning to the overall study: Collaborator samples came from the United States, Italy and Spain and covered acute and convalescent phases of COVID-19. The prospective study material was composed of cDNA or gDNA derived from T cells, B-cell-depleted T cells, or PBMCs. Subjects who had been exposed to COVID-19, were actively infected with it, or had recovered from it provided the deeply sampled blood TCRbeta repertoires that made up the dataset. The repertoires were made available in a free public database intended to serve as a resource for research on the immune response to SARS-CoV-2. The samples were drawn from two sources: the first 160 participants of the ongoing ImmuneRACE study, and 1,254 subjects contributed by 6 global collaborators. Nearly every sample came with metadata listing a de-identified subject ID, COVID-19 status, age in years and sex. HLA class I and class II types, where available, came from metadata supplied by the sample provider rather than from assay-based typing. The research as a whole found: The amount of clinical and demographic metadata varied by source and participant and was provided uncurated.

The collaborating institutions used their own protocols to collect whole blood in K2EDTA tubes. For TCRbeta analysis, collaborators shipped samples as frozen whole blood, isolated PBMCs, or DNA extracted from either of those sample types. TCRbeta CDR3 regions were amplified from genomic DNA using the immunoSEQ Assay, a bias-controlled multiplex PCR. As for the authors' bioinformatics: The number of nucleated cells in each sample was estimated by amplification of reference gene primers within the assay. Sequence reads were collapsed and filtered to measure the absolute abundance of every unique TCRbeta CDR3 rearrangement. For each sample, productive Simpson clonality was calculated as the square root of Simpson's diversity index over productive rearrangements. In TCRdb, the immuneACCESS table is reduced to in-frame sequences with V and J assigned. These tables do not hold every clone; where another copy was compared, an unresolved V gene accounts for under half, and the others remain unexplained. That table furnishes V, J and clone size, whereas the DNA furnished D and trimming. The sample table lists over 70,000 clones, 82% of them with a count of one. Clones ranked in the top ten supply 8.5% to 12% of the sample.

There are a few counts of this clone. Its antigen remains undetermined. No base quality values were provided; no much bigger clone lies one nucleotide off. Clipping removes 3 bases from V and 8 bases from J, with 8 as the unmatched junction base count. The CDR3 measures 15 amino acids from cysteine to phenylalanine. Just CDR3 DNA is preserved here, 45 bases in frame from base 1. The germline V gene (reference sequence) gives CDR1 as WNHNN and CDR2 as SYGVQD. The sample comprised peripheral blood. This TCR derives from a man aged 55 to 70 with acute or convalescent COVID-19. This chain is built from TRBV10-1 and TRBJ2-1; TRBD2 fits 9 bases in the junction. The CDR3 is CASSDVGSGSYEQFF. The DNA reads as follows: TGCGCCAGCAGTGATGTCGGTAGCGGGAGTTATGAGCAGTTCTTC.